The 9 T cell receptor beta chains below all came from one sample that was sequenced in a study of regulatory T cells in long-lasting Graves disease. Arm-PCR of CDR3 regions and iRepertoire HTBI primers were the basis on which TCR beta libraries were built. TCRdb fed the multiplex PCR reads into MiXCR, producing one record per CDR3 protein. This sample carries about 660,000 distinct CDR3 sequences, roughly 30% of them seen once, and the ten largest clones take 40% to 55%. The sample's time point: persistent/refractory GD, antithyroid drugs over 5 years with positive TRAb. PBMC RNA served as the TCR library source. The material was peripheral blood mononuclear cells (PBMCs), obtained when the disease was refractory, from a patient treated with antithyroid drugs. These receptors were collected from a female donor with Graves disease.

This clonotype appeared many times. The chain has TRBV6-2 or TRBV6-3 and TRBJ1-1, with D uncertain. CDR3 length: 14 residues. Germline V gene lookup returns CDR1 MNHEY and CDR2 SVGEGT. With 1 base removed from V and 2 bases from J, the gap between germline ends came to 8 bases. CDR3 amino acids: CASSYLGPNTEAFF. CDR3 sequence (DNA): TGTGCCAGCAGTTACTTGGGTCCTAACACTGAAGCTTTCTTT.

The gene calls are TRBV7-2 and TRBJ2-3, with TRBD2 matching over 9 bases. Germline assignment: CDR1 SGHTA and CDR2 FQGNSA. V trimming: 1 base; J trimming: 2 bases; junction bases outside the gene matches: 4. The CDR3 sequence is 16 residues long. The CDR3: CASSLVLAGYTDTQYF. The CDR3 bases are TGTGCCAGCAGCTTAGTACTAGCGGGTTACACAGATACGCAGTATTTT.

This chain joins TRBV5-1 and TRBJ2-5, with D possibly being TRBD1 (5 bases). The germline CDR1 and CDR2 sequences are SGHRS and YFSETQ. Trimming removed 0 bases from V and 0 bases from J, with 12 bases in between. The CDR3 is made up of 16 amino acids. CDR3 DNA sequence: TGCGCCAGCAGCTTGGAGGGTTGGGGCGACCAAGAGACCCAGTACTTC. Translated, it gives CASSLEGWGDQETQYF.

The chain uses TRBV3-1 and TRBJ2-5, with D possibly TRBD1 on 5 matching bases. The germline CDR1 and CDR2 sequences are LGHDT and YNNKEL (reference sequence). Between the trimmed V and J ends, which lost 5 bases and 3 bases, there was a span of 16 bases. The CDR3 runs 15 residues. This chain's CDR3 is CASSARSAGKETQYF. The CDR3 DNA sequence: TGTGCCAGCAGCGCCCGGTCAGCAGGGAAAGAGACCCAGTACTTC.

V is TRBV6-5 and J is TRBJ2-1; no clear D gene. Trimming cost V 0 bases and J 5 bases, with 5 bases left between them. The CDR3 loop spans 13 amino acids. CDR1 and CDR2 (germline): MNHEY, SVGAGI. CDR3 region: CASSYSENNEQFF. DNA for the CDR3: TGTGCCAGCAGTTACTCGGAGAACAATGAGCAGTTCTTC.

Only a few counts were recorded for this clonotype. The V call is TRBV20-1, the J call TRBJ2-5, with a tentative D call TRBD1 (6 bases). Per the germline V gene, CDR1 is DFQATT and CDR2 is SNEGSKA (reference sequence). V was pared by 3 bases and J by 5 bases, with 22 bases between. CDR3 length: 16 amino acids. The CDR3 DNA reads TGCAGTGCTAGCCGATTAGGGGGATCCTGGTCGGAGACCCAGTACTTC. Amino acids: CSASRLGGSWSETQYF.

The chain links TRBV19 to TRBJ1-1; D may be TRBD1 (5 bases). The germline CDR1 and CDR2 sequences are LNHDA and SQIVND (reference sequence). V was trimmed by 6 bases and J by 0 bases, leaving 14 bases between them. The CDR3 has 15 residues. The CDR3 DNA is TGTGCCAGTAGCGATCGGGGGGGGATGAACACTGAAGCTTTCTTT. Translated, it gives CASSDRGGMNTEAFF.

This clonotype has only a few counts. This chain connects TRBV12-3 or TRBV12-4 to TRBJ2-7; 9 nucleotides match TRBD1. The V and J ends lost 5 bases and 0 bases, in that order; junction bases with no gene match: 5. CDR3 size: 15 residues. The CDR3 DNA follows: TGTGCCAGCAGTCCGGGACAGGGTTTCTCCTACGAGCAGTACTTC. Protein: CASSPGQGFSYEQYF.

The rearrangement joins TRBV2 to TRBJ2-7; D may be TRBD2 (6 bases). CDR1 is SNHLY and CDR2 is FYNNEI in the germline V gene. This CDR3 is built from 15 residues. The V end was cut by 2 bases, the J end by 5 bases, with 16 bases between. CDR3 DNA sequence: TGTGCCAGCAGTGAATACCGGGCCGGCGGGAACGAGCAGTACTTC. As protein: CASSEYRAGGNEQYF. The full variable domain, its missing parts supplied by reference TRBV2 and TRBJ2-7, is EPEVTQTPSHQVTQMGQEVILRCVPISNHLYFYWYRQILGQKVEFLVSFYNNEISEKSEIFDDQFSVERPDGSNFTLKIRSTKLEDSAMYFCASSEYRAGGNEQYFGPGTRLTVT.